The 14 T cell receptor beta chains below all came from one sample that was sequenced in a study of T cell changes during pregnancy in multiple sclerosis. Using immunoSEQ multiplex PCR, the repertoire was profiled, and TCRdb retains in-frame clones only, with some absent. The sample has approximately 64,000 clones, roughly 90% seen once; the top ten hold 2.3%. This specimen was peripheral blood, taken in the first trimester of pregnancy. These receptors came from a female donor with multiple sclerosis, enrolled in a pregnancy study.

The gene calls are TRBV19 and TRBJ2-7; 10 bases are a match to TRBD2. The germline gives CDR1 LNHDA, CDR2 SQIVND (reference sequence). The V gene end was trimmed by 1 base and the J gene end by 3 bases; junction bases not matched to a gene: 3. The CDR3 runs 15 residues. The CDR3 bases are TGTGCCAGTAGTATAGGAGCGGGAGGGGTCTACGAGCAGTACTTC. This encodes CASSIGAGGVYEQYF.

The rearrangement links TRBV4-3 to TRBJ2-7; D gene unclear. The V and J ends lost 5 bases and 1 base respectively, with 12 bases between them. Germline assignment: CDR1 LGHNA and CDR2 YSLEER. This CDR3 has 14 residues. The DNA of the CDR3 is TGCGCCAGCAGCGAAGCGCACACGTCCTACGAGCAGTACTTC. It encodes CASSEAHTSYEQYF.

This sequence joins TRBV18 and TRBJ1-4; TRBD1 agrees at 10 bases. The CDR3 consists of 17 residues. The V gene's germline CDR1 is KGHSH and CDR2 LQKENI. V lost 3 bases and J lost 2; bases outside the gene matches: 6. CDR3: CASSPRQGARTNEKLFF. DNA of the CDR3: TGTGCCAGCTCACCCCGACAGGGGGCGCGGACTAATGAAAAACTGTTTTTT.

The genes are TRBV30 and TRBJ2-5, with TRBD1 as a possible D gene (6 bases). Trimming cost V 0 bases and J 5 bases, with 10 bases left between them. Per the germline V gene, CDR1 is GTSNPN and CDR2 is SVGIG (reference sequence). This CDR3 contains 13 residues. The CDR3 nucleotides read TGTGCCTGGAGTGTACAGGGTTTGGAGACCCAGTACTTC. Residues: CAWSVQGLETQYF.

The chain joins TRBV6-1 to TRBJ1-5; D is perhaps TRBD1 (5 bases). With 5 bases removed from V and 1 base from J, the gap between germline ends came to 9 bases. Per the germline V gene, CDR1 is MNHNS and CDR2 is SASEGT. There are 14 residues in the CDR3. DNA of the CDR3: TGTGCCAGCAGTTCGCGGGGGAGCAATCAGCCCCAGCATTTT. Translation gives CASSSRGSNQPQHF.

The chain combines TRBV5-5 with TRBJ1-5; TRBD1 matches at 10 bases. Unmatched junction bases numbered 5, after V lost 5 bases and J lost 0 bases. The germline CDR1 and CDR2 sequences are SGHKS and YYEKEE (reference sequence). The CDR3 covers 16 residues. CDR3 bases: TGTGCCAGCAGACTCGGGACAGGGGATAGCAATCAGCCCCAGCATTTT. Its protein is CASRLGTGDSNQPQHF.

In DNA form, the CDR3 reads TGTGCCAGCAAGCGGGAGGGCAATGAGCAGTTCTTC. It specifies CASKREGNEQFF. The chain recombines TRBV7-2 with TRBJ2-1, with 10 bases identical to TRBD2. The junction had 0 bases not matched to a gene; V was cut back by 7 bases and J by 6 bases. The CDR3 sequence is 12 residues long. The germline V gene has CDR1 SGHTA and CDR2 FQGNSA.

V gene TRBV18 combines with J gene TRBJ2-1; TRBD2 matches at 9 bases. The V gene's germline CDR1 is KGHSH and CDR2 LQKENI. This CDR3 is built from 15 residues. V shed 6 bases, J shed 8 bases, and the junction held 11 bases outside the gene matches. CDR3: CASSPAGGDRYEQFF. Written as DNA, the CDR3 is TGTGCCAGCTCCCCAGCGGGAGGAGACCGGTATGAGCAGTTCTTC.

This clone was observed once. The J gene is TRBJ2-1, the V gene TRBV6-8; D is possibly TRBD2 (5 bases). V was trimmed by 2 bases and J by 4 bases, leaving 9 bases between them. CDR3 length: 14 amino acids. Germline assignment: CDR1 MNHGY and CDR2 SAAAGT. CDR3 residues: CASSYPWTYNEQFF. Written as DNA, the CDR3 is TGTGCCAGCAGTTACCCTTGGACTTACAATGAGCAGTTCTTC.

V and J are TRBV5-1 and TRBJ2-1, with 8 bases matching TRBD2. Germline V CDR1 and CDR2: SGHRS, YFSETQ. The V gene end was trimmed by 4 bases and the J gene end by 3 bases; junction bases not matched to a gene: 0. The CDR3 length is 13 residues. The CDR3 region is CASSTSGYNEQFF. The CDR3 bases are TGCGCCAGCAGCACTAGCGGCTACAATGAGCAGTTCTTC.

This chain links TRBV6-1 with TRBJ2-3; 9 nucleotides match TRBD2. V shed 2 bases, J shed 0 bases, and the junction held 3 bases outside the gene matches. Looked up from germline, CDR1 is MNHNS and CDR2 is SASEGT. The CDR3 sequence is 16 residues long. CDR3 amino acids: CASSELTSGSTDTQYF. In DNA form, the CDR3 reads TGTGCCAGCAGTGAATTGACTAGCGGTAGCACAGATACGCAGTATTTT.

As for this clone: Other DNA sequences in the sample encode the same CDR3. V usage is TRBV5-1 and J usage is TRBJ1-1; weak D call: TRBD1 (5 bases). The CDR3 length is 15 residues. V was pared by 4 bases and J by 8 bases, with 21 bases between. The germline V gene has CDR1 SGHRS and CDR2 YFSETQ. The chain's CDR3 is CASSLSPGERTEAFF. Written as DNA, the CDR3 is TGCGCCAGCAGCCTCTCCCCGGGGGAGAGAACCGAAGCTTTCTTT.

This sequence joins TRBV15 and TRBJ1-1; D remains unclear. V was clipped by 3 bases and J by 5 bases, with 13 bases between them. Germline V gene sequence: CDR1 LNHNV, CDR2 YYDKDF (reference sequence). The CDR3 covers 14 residues. The DNA for the CDR3 is TGTGCCACCAGCAGGCCAGACCCGGGGACTGAAGCTTTCTTT. Amino acids: CATSRPDPGTEAFF. Based on the CDR3 plus reference TRBV15 and TRBJ1-1, the full variable domain is DAMVIQNPRYQVTQFGKPVTLSCSQTLNHNVMYWYQQKSSQAPKLLFHYYDKDFNNEADTPDNFQSRRPNTSFCFLDIRSPGLGDTAMYLCATSRPDPGTEAFFGQGTRLTVV.

V is TRBV7-2 and J is TRBJ2-1, with 8 bases aligning to TRBD2. With 6 bases clipped from V and 5 bases from J, the junction kept 12 bases outside the gene matches. Germline V gene lookup returns CDR1 SGHTA and CDR2 FQGNSA. The CDR3 is 16 amino acids. The CDR3 reads CASSLPGLGPNNEQFF. The DNA for the CDR3 is TGTGCCAGCAGTCTTCCGGGACTAGGCCCAAACAATGAGCAGTTCTTC. Full variable domain (remainder filled in from reference TRBV7-2 and TRBJ2-1): GAGVSQSPSNKVTEKGKDVELRCDPISGHTALYWYRQSLGQGLEFLIYFQGNSAPDKSGLPSDRFSAERTGGSVSTLTIQRTQQEDSAVYLCASSLPGLGPNNEQFFGPGTRLTVL.